These 27 T cell receptor beta chains originate from one sample sequenced in a study of blood T cells in healthy people across ages. The authors ran a second PCR of roughly 6 to 12 cycles using a sample-barcoded 5' primer and a J-beta primer mix. One entry per CDR3 protein results from TCRdb running MiXCR on the 5' RACE reads. The sample shows roughly 1,800,000 distinct CDR3 sequences, about 50% of them seen only once. The sequenced material came from blood. All receptors derive from a woman in her thirties or forties in good health.

Here the CDR3 reads CASTPRGLRYGYTF. CDR3 in DNA: TGTGCCAGCACACCCAGGGGGCTTCGCTATGGCTACACCTTC. The rearrangement joins TRBV6-2 or TRBV6-3 to TRBJ1-2; 8 nucleotides match TRBD1. The CDR3 spans 14 residues. Trimming cost V 7 bases and J 4 bases; bases outside gene matches: 8. Germline loops: CDR1 MNHEY, CDR2 SVGEGT.

A few counts support this clonotype. DNA of the CDR3: TGCGCCAGCAGCCAAGAACGCGGCAGTTCCTACGAGCAGTACTTC. It yields the protein CASSQERGSSYEQYF. The V gene is TRBV4-1, the J gene TRBJ2-7; D gene uncertain. Per the germline V gene, CDR1 is MGHRA and CDR2 is YSYEKL. V lost 0 bases and J 1 base, leaving 10 bases between the germline ends. This CDR3 contains 15 residues.

The chain employs TRBV20-1 and TRBJ2-4, with TRBD2 as a possible D gene (6 bases). This CDR3 comprises 16 residues. Per the germline V gene, CDR1 is DFQATT and CDR2 is SNEGSKA (reference sequence). Trimming took off 2 bases at V and 3 bases at J, with 17 bases between the two ends. The CDR3 reads CSARSRRGGGKNIQYF. In DNA, the CDR3 is TGCAGTGCTAGAAGTAGACGGGGAGGCGGCAAAAACATTCAGTACTTC.

The CDR3 spells CASSAGTGGTNEKLFF. DNA of the CDR3: TGTGCCAGCAGCGCGGGGACAGGGGGAACTAATGAAAAACTGTTTTTT. The chain combines TRBV9 with TRBJ1-4; 11 positions agree with TRBD1. V was pared by 3 bases and J by 1 base, with 2 bases of the junction left unmatched. In germline, CDR1 is SGDLS, CDR2 YYNGEE. The CDR3 has 16 residues.

This clonotype was counted a few times. The CDR3 protein is CASNVTQYF. For the CDR3, the DNA is TGTGCCAGCAACGTAACCCAGTACTTC. This chain links TRBV6-4 with TRBJ2-5; no firm D call. The germline CDR1 and CDR2 sequences are MRHNA and SNTAGT. Trimming removed 7 bases from V and 8 bases from J, with 5 bases in between. This CDR3 is 9 amino acids long.

The chain links TRBV4-2 to TRBJ2-3; D is uncertain. V was clipped by 0 bases and J by 6 bases, with 19 bases between them. This CDR3 spans 17 amino acids. CDR1 is LGHNA, CDR2 YNFKEQ, per germline. The CDR3 DNA reads as TGTGCCAGCAGCCAAGATTCTCCGGACCGTTTCTCTGATACGCAGTATTTT. It specifies CASSQDSPDRFSDTQYF.

The V call is TRBV12-3 or TRBV12-4, the J call TRBJ1-4; maybe TRBD1 (5 bases). V dropped 8 bases and J dropped 8 bases, with 12 bases sitting between them. The CDR3 sequence is 12 residues long. The CDR3 DNA reads as TGTGCCAGCTGGGGCGGGGGAGAAAAACTGTTTTTT. It specifies CASWGGGEKLFF.

The J gene is TRBJ1-2, the V gene TRBV29-1; D may be TRBD1 (6 bases). This CDR3 contains 12 residues. Per germline, CDR1 SQVTM and CDR2 ANQGSEA. Deletions cut 7 bases from V and 0 bases from J, with 9 bases between. The CDR3 nucleotides are TGCAGCGGGACAGATCCTAACTATGGCTACACCTTC. Its translation: CSGTDPNYGYTF.

This chain joins TRBV12-3 or TRBV12-4 and TRBJ1-2; TRBD1 agrees at 9 bases. The V and J ends lost 6 bases and 8 bases, in that order; junction bases with no gene match: 10. The CDR3 has 14 residues. CDR3 DNA: TGTGCCAGCAGCCTCCTTCCGGACAGGGGCGGCTACACCTTC. This sequence encodes CASSLLPDRGGYTF.

V is TRBV12-3 or TRBV12-4 and J is TRBJ2-1; no clear D gene. This CDR3 is built from 12 residues. V was clipped by 6 bases and J by 10 bases, with 13 bases between them. The CDR3 nucleotides are TGTGCCAGCAGCCAAGGTTATACCGAGCAGTTCTTC. It specifies CASSQGYTEQFF.

The chain combines TRBV28 with TRBJ2-7, with D tentatively TRBD2 (7 bases). The CDR3 sequence is 15 residues long. Germline lookup yields CDR1 MDHEN and CDR2 SYDVKM. The germline V and J ends were trimmed by 6 bases and 2 bases, with 17 bases remaining between them. The CDR3 nucleotides read TGTGCCAGCAGCTCTCATGGGGGGGCGGCCTACGAGCAGTACTTC. As protein: CASSSHGGAAYEQYF.

The chain has TRBV6-5 and TRBJ1-6; 10 bases are shared with TRBD1. Trimming took 5 bases from V and 10 from J; bases not matched to a gene: 11. From germline, CDR1 is MNHEY and CDR2 SVGAGI. This CDR3 contains 16 residues. The CDR3 reads CASSPRQGASVSPLHF. The CDR3 region has the DNA TGTGCCAGCAGTCCACGACAGGGGGCCAGCGTGTCACCCCTCCACTTT.

The chain combines TRBV11-1 with TRBJ2-3, with 8 bases aligning to TRBD1. V dropped 1 base and J dropped 6; count of bases not matched to a gene: 3. This CDR3 is 14 amino acids long. The V gene's germline CDR1 is SGHAT and CDR2 FQDESV (reference sequence). The CDR3 spells CASSLDRTGDTQYF. The CDR3, as DNA: TGTGCCAGCAGCTTAGACCGGACAGGGGATACGCAGTATTTT. The variable domain in full, with the rest retrieved from reference TRBV11-1 and TRBJ2-3, is EAEVAQSPRYKITEKSQAVAFWCDPISGHATLYWYRQILGQGPELLVQFQDESVVDDSQLPKDRFSAERLKGVDSTLKIQPAELGDSAMYLCASSLDRTGDTQYFGPGTRLTVL.

This clonotype was recorded a few times. The gene calls are TRBV7-6 and TRBJ2-1, with D tentatively TRBD1 (6 bases). The CDR3 is 14 amino acids. From germline, CDR1 is SGHVS and CDR2 FNYEAQ. Trimming took off 4 bases at V and 6 bases at J, with 13 bases between the two ends. The chain's CDR3 is CASSSTTGPNEQFF. CDR3 DNA: TGTGCCAGCAGCTCTACAACAGGGCCCAATGAGCAGTTCTTC.

This sequence joins TRBV3-1 and TRBJ2-4; D not resolved. Trimming removed 4 bases at V and 0 bases at J, with 13 bases between. The CDR3 totals 16 residues. CDR1 is LGHDT, CDR2 YNNKEL, per germline (reference sequence). The CDR3 region is CASSLRSYLAKNIQYF. CDR3 nucleotide sequence: TGTGCCAGCAGCCTCCGGAGCTATCTAGCCAAAAACATTCAGTACTTC.

The V call is TRBV10-3, the J call TRBJ2-7; tentatively, D is TRBD2 (5 bases). From germline, CDR1 is ENHRY and CDR2 SYGVKD. The CDR3 contains 14 residues. Trimming shortened V by 7 bases and J by 1 base, and 14 bases separated the two germline ends. CDR3 sequence: CAIKSGWESYEQYF. CDR3 DNA: TGTGCCATCAAGTCTGGGTGGGAGTCCTACGAGCAGTACTTC.

Comments on this clonotype: The junction departs from germline at one end; a sequencing error may be responsible. The chain couples TRBV4-3 to TRBJ2-1, with D maybe TRBD1 (6 bases). Germline V gene sequence: CDR1 LGHNA, CDR2 YSLEER. The CDR3 totals 15 residues. The CDR3 DNA reads TGCGCCAGCGGCCAACGAACAGGGTCCAACAATGAGCAGTTCTTC. Translating gives CASGQRTGSNNEQFF.

About this clonotype itself: Germline is not matched at one junction end, which may reflect a read error. This chain connects TRBV20-1 to TRBJ2-5; D call uncertain. Germline CDR1 DFQATT, CDR2 SNEGSKA (reference sequence). CDR3 length: 12 residues. In DNA form, the CDR3 reads TGCAGTGCGGACCCAGGCTTAGAGGCCCAGTACTTC. Translation gives CSADPGLEAQYF.

This chain uses TRBV5-1 with TRBJ2-3; 8 bases line up with TRBD2. V lost 4 bases and J lost 5; bases outside the gene matches: 9. The CDR3 runs to 15 residues. CDR1 and CDR2 (germline): SGHRS, YFSETQ. This CDR3 is CASSPYGGAGDTQYF. The CDR3 DNA reads as TGCGCCAGCAGCCCGTACGGGGGGGCCGGAGATACGCAGTATTTT.

This clonotype showed up just once. This could be a read error, since a much larger clone is one nucleotide away. This sequence joins TRBV3-1 and TRBJ2-1, with 14 bases aligning to TRBD2. The V and J ends lost 7 bases and 0 bases, in that order; junction bases with no gene match: 17. The length of the CDR3 is 21 residues. The germline V gene has CDR1 LGHDT and CDR2 YNNKEL (reference sequence). The CDR3 loop reads CASTSQYPTSGGVSSYNEQFF. In nucleotides, the CDR3 is TGTGCCAGCACTTCCCAGTACCCGACTAGCGGGGGGGTAAGCTCCTACAATGAGCAGTTCTTC.

This rearrangement joins TRBV20-1 to TRBJ2-2; tentative D call: TRBD1 (6 bases). Looked up from germline, CDR1 is DFQATT and CDR2 is SNEGSKA (reference sequence). The germline V and J ends were trimmed by 1 base and 5 bases, with 17 bases remaining between them. The CDR3 spans 16 residues. The CDR3 reads CSARVPQGLGTGELFF. The CDR3 DNA reads as TGCAGTGCTAGAGTCCCACAGGGTTTAGGAACCGGGGAGCTGTTTTTT.

The chain employs TRBV9 and TRBJ2-1; the D is unclear. This CDR3 spans 15 amino acids. Between the trimmed V and J ends, which lost 3 bases and 1 base, there was a span of 11 bases. Germline-derived CDR1 and CDR2 are SGDLS and YYNGEE. The CDR3 sequence is CASSALAESYNEQFF. The CDR3, as DNA: TGTGCCAGCAGCGCCCTCGCGGAGTCCTACAATGAGCAGTTCTTC.

This chain connects TRBV5-6 to TRBJ1-5; D not certain. CDR3 size: 13 residues. The germline gives CDR1 SGHDT, CDR2 YYEEEE. The ends were cut back, 3 bases at V and 4 bases at J, with 8 bases in the middle. CDR3 loop: CASSSAANQPQHF. DNA for the CDR3: TGTGCCAGCAGCTCCGCAGCGAATCAGCCCCAGCATTTT.

The chain links TRBV7-2 to TRBJ2-3, with TRBD1 as a possible D gene (6 bases). Trimming shortened V by 5 bases and J by 4 bases, and 10 bases separated the two germline ends. This CDR3 comprises 13 residues. Germline V gene lookup returns CDR1 SGHTA and CDR2 FQGNSA. In nucleotides, the CDR3 is TGTGCCAGCAGCGGCAACAGGGCAGATACGCAGTATTTT. Its protein is CASSGNRADTQYF. The variable domain in full, completed from reference TRBV7-2 and TRBJ2-3, reads GAGVSQSPSNKVTEKGKDVELRCDPISGHTALYWYRQSLGQGLEFLIYFQGNSAPDKSGLPSDRFSAERTGGSVSTLTIQRTQQEDSAVYLCASSGNRADTQYFGPGTRLTVL.

The V gene is TRBV7-2, the J gene TRBJ2-5, with 11 positions matching TRBD2. The CDR3 has 17 residues. Looked up from germline, CDR1 is SGHTA and CDR2 is FQGNSA. J was trimmed by 4 bases and V by 4 bases; bases with no gene match: 11. CDR3 bases: TGTGCCAGCAGCTCAACCCTAACTAGCGGGGGAAGAGAGACCCAGTACTTC. Residues: CASSSTLTSGGRETQYF. The variable domain in full, with the rest retrieved from reference TRBV7-2 and TRBJ2-5, is GAGVSQSPSNKVTEKGKDVELRCDPISGHTALYWYRQSLGQGLEFLIYFQGNSAPDKSGLPSDRFSAERTGGSVSTLTIQRTQQEDSAVYLCASSSTLTSGGRETQYFGPGTRLLVL.

The chain joins TRBV27 to TRBJ2-3; no firm D call. The CDR3 has 15 amino acids. Germline V lookup: CDR1 MNHEY, CDR2 SMNVEV (reference sequence). Deletions cut 4 bases from V and 10 bases from J, with 21 bases between. The CDR3 DNA follows: TGTGCCAGCAGTTCTAACCGTAACCACCCCAACTCGCAGTATTTT. It translates to CASSSNRNHPNSQYF.

At least ten counts were recorded for this clonotype. V and J are TRBV12-3 or TRBV12-4 and TRBJ2-7; a weak D match, TRBD1 (6 bases). The CDR3 covers 13 residues. The germline V and J ends were trimmed by 3 bases and 4 bases, with 10 bases remaining between them. DNA of the CDR3: TGTGCCAGCAGTTTGGGGGCAAGATACGAGCAGTACTTC. This gives the protein CASSLGARYEQYF.